The next 20 T cell receptor beta chains were all read from a single sample in a study of T cell responses to AZD1222 COVID-19 vaccine. Repertoires were generated with immunoSEQ multiplex PCR, while TCRdb's copy carries only in-frame clones and drops some. This table holds approximately 190,000 clones, around 94% found once. The sample was peripheral blood, taken on day 0 of AZD1222 vaccination. The source of these receptors is an adult in good health.

J is TRBJ1-2 and V is TRBV11-2; 8 positions match TRBD1. V dropped 1 base and J dropped 8; count of bases not matched to a gene: 6. The CDR3 length is 14 residues. Germline CDR1 and CDR2: SGHAT and FQNNGV. CDR3 coding DNA: TGTGCCAGCAGCTTAGGGGCAGGGGGCGGAGGCTACACCTTC. Encoded protein: CASSLGAGGGGYTF.

V is TRBV14 and J is TRBJ1-5; D not resolved. With 3 bases removed from V and 4 bases from J, the gap between germline ends came to 7 bases. The CDR3 loop spans 13 amino acids. CDR1 is SGHDN, CDR2 FVKESK, per germline. CDR3 residues: CASSQFPNQPQHF. The CDR3 bases are TGTGCCAGCAGCCAGTTTCCGAATCAGCCCCAGCATTTT.

The chain couples TRBV7-8 to TRBJ1-1; D gene ambiguous. Trimming took off 1 base at V and 4 bases at J, with 13 bases between the two ends. CDR1 and CDR2 from the germline V gene are SGHVS and FQNEAQ. The CDR3 contains 15 residues. The CDR3 region is CASSLDRTLLTEAFF. The CDR3 bases are TGTGCCAGCAGCTTAGATCGGACTCTCCTCACTGAAGCTTTCTTT.

This clone has only one observation. This chain connects TRBV19 to TRBJ1-5; D not certain. The germline V gene has CDR1 LNHDA and CDR2 SQIVND (reference sequence). The CDR3 sequence is 15 residues long. V was clipped by 6 bases and J by 0 bases, with 12 bases between them. The CDR3 sequence: CASRVDKYSNQPQHF. The DNA for the CDR3 is TGTGCCAGTAGGGTAGACAAATATAGCAATCAGCCCCAGCATTTT. The full variable domain, completed using reference TRBV19 and TRBJ1-5, is DGGITQSPKYLFRKEGQNVTLSCEQNLNHDAMYWYRQDPGQGLRLIYYSQIVNDFQKGDIAEGYSVSREKKESFPLTVTSAQKNPTAFYLCASRVDKYSNQPQHFGDGTRLSIL.

The gene calls are TRBV5-5 and TRBJ1-3, with D unclear. V was shortened by 1 base and J by 0 bases, with 11 bases between the two germline ends. This CDR3 is 16 amino acids long. Germline V gives CDR1 SGHKS, CDR2 YYEKEE (reference sequence). The chain's CDR3 is CASSLSLPNSGNTIYF. In nucleotides, the CDR3 is TGTGCCAGCAGCTTGAGTCTGCCTAACTCTGGAAACACCATATATTTT.

The rearrangement uses TRBV27 and TRBJ2-3, with 7 bases that match TRBD2. With V trimmed by 5 bases and J by 6 bases, 11 bases remained unmatched. CDR3 length: 15 amino acids. CDR1 and CDR2 (germline): MNHEY, SMNVEV (reference sequence). CDR3 sequence (DNA): TGTGCCAGCAGTCCCGAAGCGGGGTGGGCTGATACGCAGTATTTT. Protein sequence: CASSPEAGWADTQYF.

The chain is built from TRBV12-3 or TRBV12-4 and TRBJ1-2; D ambiguous. The CDR3 totals 13 residues. The V end lost 3 bases, the J end lost 3 bases, and 8 bases lay between the germline ends. The CDR3 here is CASSLESYYGYTF. In DNA, the CDR3 is TGTGCCAGCAGTTTGGAGAGCTACTATGGCTACACCTTC.

This rearrangement joins TRBV6-2 or TRBV6-3 to TRBJ2-5, with D tentatively TRBD1 (6 bases). Germline CDR1 is MNHEY and CDR2 is SVGEGT. This CDR3 contains 14 residues. The V gene lost 6 bases and the J gene lost 2 bases, with 13 bases spanning the gap. The CDR3 nucleotides are TGTGCCAGCAGCCCATACAGGGCGCAAGAGACCCAGTACTTC. Translated: CASSPYRAQETQYF.

The V and J genes are TRBV3-1 (or the pseudogene TRBV3-2) and TRBJ2-5, with a tentative D call TRBD1 (6 bases). Deletions cut 0 bases from V and 1 base from J, with 9 bases between. The germline V gene has CDR1 LGHDT and CDR2 YNNKEL (reference sequence). This CDR3 is 15 amino acids long. The CDR3 region is CASSQDTGPQETQYF. DNA of the CDR3: TGTGCCAGCAGCCAAGATACAGGGCCCCAAGAGACCCAGTACTTC.

The chain links TRBV9 to TRBJ2-1; D not resolved. Germline assignment: CDR1 SGDLS and CDR2 YYNGEE. This CDR3 has 12 amino acids. Deletions cut 0 bases from V and 8 bases from J, with 6 bases between. The CDR3 loop is CASSVEGDEQFF. The CDR3 bases are TGTGCCAGCAGCGTAGAAGGAGATGAGCAGTTCTTC.

CDR3 amino acids: CASSESGGRSNQPQHF. The DNA of the CDR3 is TGTGCCAGCAGTGAAAGCGGGGGTAGGAGCAATCAGCCCCAGCATTTT. The gene calls are TRBV2 and TRBJ1-5, with a tentative D call TRBD1 (5 bases). Germline V gene lookup returns CDR1 SNHLY and CDR2 FYNNEI. This CDR3 is 16 amino acids long. Deletions cut 2 bases from V and 1 base from J, with 12 bases between.

The V call is TRBV29-1, the J call TRBJ1-1; D is uncertain. This CDR3 region has 10 residues. Germline assignment: CDR1 SQVTM and CDR2 ANQGSEA. Trimming left V 6 bases short and J 7 bases short, with 9 bases between. For the CDR3, the DNA is TGCAGCGTCAAGGCCCTTGAAGCTTTCTTT. Protein: CSVKALEAFF.

The V and J genes are TRBV19 and TRBJ2-1, with D perhaps TRBD2 (6 bases). The V end lost 8 bases, the J end lost 1 base, and 9 bases lay between the germline ends. The V gene's germline CDR1 is LNHDA and CDR2 SQIVND (reference sequence). The CDR3 is 13 amino acids. CDR3 in DNA: TGTGCCAGTGGGGAGGCGTCCTACAATGAGCAGTTCTTC. Amino acids: CASGEASYNEQFF.

This clone has only a few counts. The rearrangement uses TRBV27 and TRBJ1-5; D possibly corresponds to TRBD1 (5 bases). Per germline, CDR1 MNHEY and CDR2 SMNVEV (reference sequence). V was trimmed by 3 bases and J by 6 bases, leaving 9 bases between them. This CDR3 is 13 amino acids long. The CDR3: CASSLAGGQPQHF. The CDR3 DNA is TGTGCCAGCAGTTTGGCGGGGGGTCAGCCCCAGCATTTT.

The CDR3 sequence: CASSLTAGTRIQPQHF. The CDR3 nucleotides are TGTGCCAGCAGTCTAACAGCCGGGACCAGGATTCAGCCCCAGCATTTT. The genes are TRBV28 and TRBJ1-5; D may be TRBD1 (5 bases). The CDR3 covers 16 residues. The germline V gene encodes CDR1 MDHEN and CDR2 SYDVKM. V lost 5 bases and J 6 bases, leaving 20 bases between the germline ends. The full variable domain, in which reference TRBV28 and TRBJ1-5 provide the parts outside the CDR3, is DVKVTQSSRYLVKRTGEKVFLECVQDMDHENMFWYRQDPGLGLRLIYFSYDVKMKEKGDIPEGYSVSREKKERFSLILESASTNQTSMYLCASSLTAGTRIQPQHFGDGTRLSIL.

The V and J genes are TRBV12-2 and TRBJ2-2. TRBV12-2 is a pseudogene. This CDR3 comprises 12 residues. CDR3 nucleotide sequence: TGTGCAAGTCGCTTAGACACCGGGGAGCTGTTTTTT. This codes for CASRLDTGELFF.

The V and J genes are TRBV12-3 or TRBV12-4 and TRBJ2-5; either TRBD1 or TRBD2 may fit D (5 bases each). Trimming cost V 2 bases and J 5 bases, with 9 bases left between them. CDR3 length equals 13 residues. The DNA of the CDR3 is TGTGCCAGCAGTTTAAGAGGGGCGGAGACCCAGTACTTC. Its protein is CASSLRGAETQYF.

The gene calls are TRBV29-1 and TRBJ1-1; TRBD1 matches at 7 bases. Germline V gene sequence: CDR1 SQVTM, CDR2 ANQGSEA. There are 15 residues in the CDR3. Trimming cost V 4 bases and J 0 bases; bases outside gene matches: 8. As DNA, the CDR3 is TGCAGCGTTGTTAGGGACAGTGAAATGAACACTGAAGCTTTCTTT. It specifies CSVVRDSEMNTEAFF.

This clone was detected only a few times. V gene TRBV10-3 combines with J gene TRBJ1-6; no clear D. This CDR3 is built from 12 residues. Trimming shortened V by 0 bases and J by 14 bases, and 8 bases separated the two germline ends. CDR1 ENHRY and CDR2 SYGVKD come from the germline V gene. CDR3 loop: CAISESFTSLHF. The CDR3 bases are TGTGCCATCAGTGAGTCGTTTACCTCCCTCCACTTT.

The genes are TRBV6-5 and TRBJ1-6, with D possibly matching TRBD1 (5 bases). V was cut by 8 bases and J by 8 bases, with 19 bases left in between. This CDR3 spans 15 amino acids. The germline CDR1 and CDR2 sequences are MNHEY and SVGAGI. CDR3 DNA sequence: TGTGCCAGCGCCCCAGTGCAGGGAGGCTATTCACCCCTCCACTTT. Translation: CASAPVQGGYSPLHF.